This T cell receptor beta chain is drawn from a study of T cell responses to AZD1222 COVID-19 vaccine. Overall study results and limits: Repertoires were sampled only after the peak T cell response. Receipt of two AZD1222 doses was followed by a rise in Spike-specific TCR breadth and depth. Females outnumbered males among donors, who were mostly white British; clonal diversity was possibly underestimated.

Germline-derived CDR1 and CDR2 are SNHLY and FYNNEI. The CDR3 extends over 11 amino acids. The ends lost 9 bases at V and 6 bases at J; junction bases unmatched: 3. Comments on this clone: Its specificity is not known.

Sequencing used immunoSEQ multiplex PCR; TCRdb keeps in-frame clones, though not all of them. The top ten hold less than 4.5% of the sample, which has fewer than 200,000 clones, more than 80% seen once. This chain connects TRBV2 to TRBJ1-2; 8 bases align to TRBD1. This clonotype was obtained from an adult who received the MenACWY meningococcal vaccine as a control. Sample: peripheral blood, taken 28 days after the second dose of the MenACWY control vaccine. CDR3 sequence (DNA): TGTGCCAGGCGGACAGGGAATGGCTACACCTTC. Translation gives CARRTGNGYTF.